Listed below are T cell receptor beta chains from one sample, sequenced in a study of cytomegalovirus exposure and HLA in healthy donors. The repertoire was sequenced with immunoSEQ multiplex PCR; TCRdb's copy has only in-frame clones and lacks some. The ten top clones account for more than 5.5%, within a sample of around 50,000 clones. Sample: PBMCs. Receptor source: a male donor in good health and CMV-seropositive. The CDR3 runs from the conserved cysteine through the conserved F or W. The order of the fields is D gene, J gene, V gene, CDR3 DNA, CDR3 protein. D genes are given only for firm matches.

d_call: TRBD2
j_call: TRBJ2-5
v_call: TRBV9
cdr3_nt: TGTGCCAGCAGCACCGGGACTAGCGGGGGAAGGGAGACCCAGTACTTC
cdr3_aa: CASSTGTSGGRETQYF

d_call: TRBD2
j_call: TRBJ2-3
v_call: TRBV9
cdr3_nt: TGTGCCAGCAGCGTAGGGAGCGGGGGGGCGCCAGATACGCAGTATTTT
cdr3_aa: CASSVGSGGAPDTQYF

d_call: .
j_call: TRBJ1-2
v_call: TRBV25-1
cdr3_nt: TGTGCCAGCAGTGACCTCACGGACAGTCCAATGGGCTACACCTTC
cdr3_aa: CASSDLTDSPMGYTF

d_call: TRBD1
j_call: TRBJ2-7
v_call: TRBV7-9
cdr3_nt: TGTGCCAGCAGCGAACTTCCTGGGACAGCCATTCCCTACGAGCAGTACTTC
cdr3_aa: CASSELPGTAIPYEQYF

d_call: .
j_call: TRBJ2-2
v_call: TRBV4-3
cdr3_nt: TGCGCCAGCAGCCCCTCTAGGAACACCGGGGAGCTGTTTTTT
cdr3_aa: CASSPSRNTGELFF

d_call: .
j_call: TRBJ1-6
v_call: TRBV6-5
cdr3_nt: TGTGCCAGCAGCCTCACCCTATTCTATAATTCACCCCTCCACTTT
cdr3_aa: CASSLTLFYNSPLHF

d_call: TRBD2
j_call: TRBJ2-3
v_call: TRBV4-1
cdr3_nt: TGCGCCAGCAGCCACTCTAGCGGGGGGCCAGATACGCAGTATTTT
cdr3_aa: CASSHSSGGPDTQYF

d_call: .
j_call: TRBJ2-7
v_call: TRBV11-3
cdr3_nt: TGTGCCAGCAGCTGTCCAGACTCCTACGAGCAGTACTTC
cdr3_aa: CASSCPDSYEQYF

d_call: TRBD2
j_call: TRBJ2-1
v_call: TRBV9
cdr3_nt: TGTGCCAGCAGCGCCGGGGGAGGGTCCTACAATGAGCAGTTCTTC
cdr3_aa: CASSAGGGSYNEQFF

d_call: .
j_call: TRBJ2-5
v_call: TRBV6-5
cdr3_nt: TGTGCCAGCAGTTACGTTACAGGAGACCAAGAGACCCAGTACTTC
cdr3_aa: CASSYVTGDQETQYF

d_call: TRBD1
j_call: TRBJ1-5
v_call: TRBV27
cdr3_nt: TGTGCCAGCTGGGACAGGGGCAATCAGCCCCAGCATTTT
cdr3_aa: CASWDRGNQPQHF

d_call: .
j_call: TRBJ1-1
v_call: TRBV28
cdr3_nt: TGTGCCAGCAGCCCCGGGCCCAGGGCCCCCGAGATGAACACTGAAGCTTTCTTT
cdr3_aa: CASSPGPRAPEMNTEAFF

d_call: .
j_call: TRBJ2-7
v_call: TRBV13
cdr3_nt: TGTGCCAGCAGCTTATCTAGGGAGACCTACGAGCAGTACTTC
cdr3_aa: CASSLSRETYEQYF

d_call: TRBD2
j_call: TRBJ2-7
v_call: TRBV6-5
cdr3_nt: TGTGCCAGCAGCCGTAGCGGGGAGGTTTGGTACGAGCAGTACTTC
cdr3_aa: CASSRSGEVWYEQYF

d_call: TRBD2
j_call: TRBJ2-7
v_call: TRBV28
cdr3_nt: TGTGCCACAAACTTAGCGGGGGGGCCGGGGGAGCAGTACTTC
cdr3_aa: CATNLAGGPGEQYF

d_call: .
j_call: TRBJ2-7
v_call: TRBV4-1
cdr3_nt: TGCGCCAGCAGCCAAGTACCAGCCTACGAGCAGTACTTC
cdr3_aa: CASSQVPAYEQYF

d_call: .
j_call: TRBJ1-1
v_call: TRBV4-1
cdr3_nt: TGCGCCAGCAGCCCGATTTTGAAGGGTCGAGGGACTGAAGCTTTCTTT
cdr3_aa: CASSPILKGRGTEAFF

d_call: TRBD1
j_call: TRBJ2-3
v_call: TRBV19
cdr3_nt: TGTGCCAGTAACGGAGACCCGGGACAGGGGACAGATACGCAGTATTTT
cdr3_aa: CASNGDPGQGTDTQYF

d_call: .
j_call: TRBJ2-3
v_call: TRBV7-2
cdr3_nt: TGTGCCAGCAGCGAAATGGGGGGAAGCACAGATACGCAGTATTTT
cdr3_aa: CASSEMGGSTDTQYF

d_call: .
j_call: TRBJ2-1
v_call: TRBV5-4
cdr3_nt: TGTGCCAGCAGCTTCCAGGGCGCATACAATGAGCAGTTCTTC
cdr3_aa: CASSFQGAYNEQFF

d_call: TRBD1
j_call: TRBJ2-1
v_call: TRBV18
cdr3_nt: TGTGCCAGCTCACCTCCGGGACAGGTCAGGTACAATGAGCAGTTCTTC
cdr3_aa: CASSPPGQVRYNEQFF

d_call: .
j_call: TRBJ1-2
v_call: TRBV2
cdr3_nt: TGTGCCAGCAGTGGGTTTGGAGGGGTCGGCTACACCTTC
cdr3_aa: CASSGFGGVGYTF

d_call: .
j_call: TRBJ2-7
v_call: TRBV14
cdr3_nt: TGTGCCAGCAGCCACCCCGGGGTTAGGAGCTCCTACGAGCAGTACTTC
cdr3_aa: CASSHPGVRSSYEQYF

d_call: TRBD2
j_call: TRBJ2-1
v_call: TRBV28
cdr3_nt: TGTGCCAGCAGTTTTTTGGGCCGATTGGGCGGGGGGGAATACAATGAGCAGTTCTTC
cdr3_aa: CASSFLGRLGGGEYNEQFF

d_call: .
j_call: TRBJ1-1
v_call: TRBV6-5
cdr3_nt: TGTGCCAGCAGTCGCGGACAGAACACTGAAGCTTTCTTT
cdr3_aa: CASSRGQNTEAFF

d_call: .
j_call: TRBJ1-1
v_call: TRBV5-1
cdr3_nt: TGCGCCAGCAGCTTACTAGGCGACACTGAAGCTTTCTTT
cdr3_aa: CASSLLGDTEAFF

d_call: .
j_call: TRBJ2-3
v_call: TRBV7-8
cdr3_nt: TGTGCCAGCAGCACAGCAGGGTGGCGATCGGATACGCAGTATTTT
cdr3_aa: CASSTAGWRSDTQYF

d_call: TRBD2
j_call: TRBJ2-3
v_call: TRBV5-1
cdr3_nt: TGCGCCAGCAGCTTGTCGACTAGCGGGGGCTCCACGCGGGAGGATACGCAGTATTTT
cdr3_aa: CASSLSTSGGSTREDTQYF

d_call: TRBD1
j_call: TRBJ2-2
v_call: TRBV5-5
cdr3_nt: TGTGCCAGCAGCCCCGGGACAGTCACCGGGGAGCTGTTTTTT
cdr3_aa: CASSPGTVTGELFF

d_call: TRBD1
j_call: TRBJ1-3
v_call: TRBV5-1
cdr3_nt: TGCGCCAGCAGCTTGGGGCCAGGGGGTGGAAACACCATATATTTT
cdr3_aa: CASSLGPGGGNTIYF

d_call: TRBD2
j_call: TRBJ2-3
v_call: TRBV7-9
cdr3_nt: TGTGCCAGCAGCCCTCCCTCGCGGGGGGGCCCAGATACGCAGTATTTT
cdr3_aa: CASSPPSRGGPDTQYF

d_call: .
j_call: TRBJ1-1
v_call: TRBV28
cdr3_nt: TGTGCCAGCAGTTTATTGGAGGGGATGAACACTGAAGCTTTCTTT
cdr3_aa: CASSLLEGMNTEAFF

d_call: .
j_call: TRBJ1-5
v_call: TRBV27
cdr3_nt: TGTGCCAGCAGTTTTGCGGGGGGCGGTCAGCCCCAGCATTTT
cdr3_aa: CASSFAGGGQPQHF

d_call: TRBD1
j_call: TRBJ1-2
v_call: TRBV7-9
cdr3_nt: TGTGCCAGCAGCATACAGGGGGCGCTTAATGGCTACACCTTC
cdr3_aa: CASSIQGALNGYTF

d_call: TRBD1
j_call: TRBJ2-3
v_call: TRBV6-1
cdr3_nt: TGTGCCAGCAGTGCGGGGACAGGGTGGGATACGCAGTATTTT
cdr3_aa: CASSAGTGWDTQYF

d_call: TRBD2
j_call: TRBJ2-2
v_call: TRBV6-5
cdr3_nt: TGTGCCAGCAGGGGGGGGACTTCCTTCTTCGGGGAGCTGTTTTTT
cdr3_aa: CASRGGTSFFGELFF

d_call: .
j_call: TRBJ2-5
v_call: TRBV6-1
cdr3_nt: TGTGCCAGCAGTGAAGCCCATAGCGTGGAGACCCAGTACTTC
cdr3_aa: CASSEAHSVETQYF

d_call: .
j_call: TRBJ1-1
v_call: TRBV4-1
cdr3_nt: TGCGCCAGCAGCCAAGTCAGGGGTAGACGGTCGGACACTGAAGCTTTCTTT
cdr3_aa: CASSQVRGRRSDTEAFF

d_call: .
j_call: TRBJ2-3
v_call: TRBV25-1
cdr3_nt: TGTGCCAGCAGTCTCCGGACTAGCACAGATACGCAGTATTTT
cdr3_aa: CASSLRTSTDTQYF

d_call: .
j_call: TRBJ2-7
v_call: TRBV6-6
cdr3_nt: TGTGCCAGCAGTTACGGAGGCGGGGCTTACGAGCAGTACTTC
cdr3_aa: CASSYGGGAYEQYF

d_call: .
j_call: TRBJ2-1
v_call: TRBV19
cdr3_nt: TGTGCCAGTAGTATGGAGAGTGAGCAGTTCTTC
cdr3_aa: CASSMESEQFF

d_call: .
j_call: TRBJ1-3
v_call: TRBV5-4
cdr3_nt: TGTGCCAGCAGTCTGAAGGAGTCGGGTGTGGGAAACACCATATATTTT
cdr3_aa: CASSLKESGVGNTIYF

d_call: .
j_call: TRBJ1-1
v_call: TRBV13
cdr3_nt: TGTGCCAGCAGCTCGGGGCGGGAGGACACTGAAGCTTTCTTT
cdr3_aa: CASSSGREDTEAFF

d_call: TRBD1
j_call: TRBJ1-4
v_call: TRBV5-8
cdr3_nt: TGTGCCAGCAGCCCGTCAGGGGGCGTCGGTGAAAAACTGTTTTTT
cdr3_aa: CASSPSGGVGEKLFF

d_call: .
j_call: TRBJ2-7
v_call: TRBV19
cdr3_nt: TGTGCCAGTAGTATATTTGGGACACCGGTGTCGAACGAGCAGTACTTC
cdr3_aa: CASSIFGTPVSNEQYF

d_call: .
j_call: TRBJ1-1
v_call: TRBV7-2
cdr3_nt: TGTGCCAGCAGCTACCCGGGGGTTGAACCTGGTTTCTTT
cdr3_aa: CASSYPGVEPGFF

d_call: .
j_call: TRBJ2-7
v_call: TRBV19
cdr3_nt: TGTGCCAGTAGTGCCCCCGGGCGGGTCGAACACTCCTACGAGCAGTACTTC
cdr3_aa: CASSAPGRVEHSYEQYF